This T cell receptor beta chain was recovered during a study of T cell responses to AZD1222 COVID-19 vaccine. Findings of the study overall: Regions 160-218 and 743-854 dominated among vaccine-associated CD4 TCRs spanning spike. Unmutated variant regions reportedly attract nearly half of all spike-specific TCRs.

The protocol was immunoSEQ multiplex PCR, while the TCRdb copy is restricted to in-frame clones and leaves out a portion. This sample has approximately 100,000 clones, with approximately 93% found just once. The CDR3 consists of 14 residues. Trimming shortened V by 3 bases and J by 6 bases, and 15 bases separated the two germline ends. Germline-derived CDR1 and CDR2 are SQVTM and ANQGSEA. To note about this clone: Its antigen is not known.

This clonotype was sampled from an adult in good health. The chain employs TRBV29-1 and TRBJ2-1, with D perhaps matching TRBD1 or TRBD2 (8 bases each). Here the sequenced sample was peripheral blood, taken on day 0 of AZD1222 vaccination. The CDR3 protein is CSVETGAGGNEQFF. The CDR3 DNA reads TGCAGCGTTGAGACAGGGGCGGGGGGCAATGAGCAGTTCTTC.